This T cell receptor beta chain was documented in a study of blood T cell repertoires in COVID-19. This table comes from immunoSEQ multiplex PCR, and its TCRdb copy is limited to in-frame clones, with some not included. The sample includes roughly 100,000 clones, roughly 90% of them seen just once. Germline V gene data show CDR1 as MDHEN and CDR2 as SYDVKM. This CDR3 has 13 amino acids. After removal of 6 bases from V and 5 bases from J, the junction contained 6 bases not matched to a gene. Sequenced: peripheral blood. The chain has TRBV28 and TRBJ1-2; 7 bases agree with TRBD1. This receptor was obtained from a human donor in a cohort sampled during active COVID-19. CDR3 nucleotides: TGTGCCAGCAGCGGGACAGCTCTTTATGGCTACACCTTC. Translation gives CASSGTALYGYTF.